This TCR beta chain appears in the sequencing data of a study of CXCR3-negative and CXCR3-positive naive CD8 T cells. Study findings and constraints: In CXCR3-positive naive cells, the TRB CDR3s were more hydrophobic than in CXCR3-negative naive cells. Naive CXCR3-positive and CXCR3-negative cells shared TRBV-TRBJ usage; memory cells diverged.

This clonotype ranks as large in terms of frequency. The antigen is undetermined. Triplicate sorts, approximately 290,000 cells apiece, were made for each CD8+ T cell subset. CD45RO-CCR7+CD27+CD95- was the phenotype of naive CD8+ T cells. Through 5' RACE with UMI labels, the TRB cDNA libraries were prepared. No DNA is given; TCRdb re-called the 5' RACE reads and lists each CDR3 protein once. This listing includes roughly 3,500 distinct CDR3 sequences. From germline, CDR1 is SGHVS and CDR2 FNYEAQ. CDR3 size: 16 residues. The chain combines TRBV7-6 with TRBJ2-3. This clonotype originated in a human donor in good health. Some clones in this sample may be carry-over from other donors' samples. The sample consisted of naive CXCR3- CD8+ T cells from blood. This sample's subset: CD45RO-CCR7+CD27+CD95- naive CD8+ T cells lacking CXCR3 (TNR3-). CDR3 region: CASSPALAGGTDTQYF.